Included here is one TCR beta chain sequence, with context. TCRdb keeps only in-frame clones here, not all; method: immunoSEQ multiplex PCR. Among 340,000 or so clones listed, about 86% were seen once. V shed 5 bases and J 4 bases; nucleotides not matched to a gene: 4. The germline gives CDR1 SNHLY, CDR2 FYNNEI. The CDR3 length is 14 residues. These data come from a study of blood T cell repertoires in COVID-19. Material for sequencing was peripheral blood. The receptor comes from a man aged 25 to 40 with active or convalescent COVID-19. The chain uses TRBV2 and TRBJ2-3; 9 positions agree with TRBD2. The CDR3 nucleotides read TGTGCCAGCAGTTGGACTAGCGTGGCAGATACGCAGTATTTT. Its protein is CASSWTSVADTQYF.